The present TCR beta chain was sequenced within a study of cytomegalovirus exposure and HLA in healthy donors. Study-wide background: Tens of millions of unique TCRs from HLA-typed donors were held in an early release of data. Genotyping showed 81% of almost 400 donors falling in the Caucasian-associated ancestry cluster.

This CDR3 has 16 residues. V was shortened by 0 bases and J by 5 bases, with 19 bases between the two germline ends. The V gene's germline CDR1 is GTSNPN and CDR2 SVGIG (reference sequence). The donors, nominally healthy at sampling, likely had unrecorded immune exposures. PCR was performed using 60 Vbeta and 13 Jbeta primers. Clones were sequenced by immunoSEQ multiplex PCR, and TCRdb holds only the in-frame ones, with some missing. The data contain some 140,000 clones, less than 80% of them singletons. The origin of this receptor is a female donor in good health and CMV-seropositive. The sample taken for sequencing was PBMCs. The chain uses TRBV30 and TRBJ2-5, with D possibly matching TRBD1 (7 bases). CDR3 amino acids: CAWSVGRGVAGETQYF. Written as DNA, the CDR3 is TGTGCCTGGAGTGTTGGCAGGGGGGTCGCCGGCGAGACCCAGTACTTC.